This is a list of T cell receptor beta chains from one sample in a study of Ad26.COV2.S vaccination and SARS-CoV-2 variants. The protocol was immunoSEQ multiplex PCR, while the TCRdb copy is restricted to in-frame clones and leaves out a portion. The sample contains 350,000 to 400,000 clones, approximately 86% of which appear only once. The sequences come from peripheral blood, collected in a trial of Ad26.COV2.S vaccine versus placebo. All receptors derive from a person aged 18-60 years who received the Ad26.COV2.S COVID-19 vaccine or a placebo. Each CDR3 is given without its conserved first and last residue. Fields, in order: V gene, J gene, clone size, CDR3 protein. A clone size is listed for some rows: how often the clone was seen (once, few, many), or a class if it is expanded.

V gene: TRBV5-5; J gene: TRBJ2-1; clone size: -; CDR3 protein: ASSLVPSGVREQF
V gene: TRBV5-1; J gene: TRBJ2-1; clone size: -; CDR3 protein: ASSLPRLAGVVESEQF
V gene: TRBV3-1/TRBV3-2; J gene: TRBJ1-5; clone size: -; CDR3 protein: ASSQEGAQPQH
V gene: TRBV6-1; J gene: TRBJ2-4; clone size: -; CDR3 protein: ASSEGTPGGIQY
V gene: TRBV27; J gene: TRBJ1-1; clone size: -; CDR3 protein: ASSLWGPNTEAF
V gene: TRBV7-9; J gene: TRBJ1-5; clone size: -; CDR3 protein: ASSLGRTGGNQPQH
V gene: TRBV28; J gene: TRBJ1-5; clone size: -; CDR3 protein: ASSMVQGGQPQH
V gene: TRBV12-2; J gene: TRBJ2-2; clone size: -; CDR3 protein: ASRFAGELF
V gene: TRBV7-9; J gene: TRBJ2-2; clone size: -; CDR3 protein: AITGDTGELF
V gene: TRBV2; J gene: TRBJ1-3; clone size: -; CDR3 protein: ASREAGLVYTIY
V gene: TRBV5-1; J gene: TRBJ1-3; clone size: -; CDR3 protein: ASNYGEGSGNTIY
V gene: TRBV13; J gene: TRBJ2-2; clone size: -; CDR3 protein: ASSLMGAGELF
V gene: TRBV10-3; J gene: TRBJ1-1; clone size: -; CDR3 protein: AISEYRGGNTEAF
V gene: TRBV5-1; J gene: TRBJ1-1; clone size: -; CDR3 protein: ASKSVRGIETEAF
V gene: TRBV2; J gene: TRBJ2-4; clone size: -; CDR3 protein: ASRNGWAAKNIQY
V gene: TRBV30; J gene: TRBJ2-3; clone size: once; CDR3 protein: AWTGRGGDTQY
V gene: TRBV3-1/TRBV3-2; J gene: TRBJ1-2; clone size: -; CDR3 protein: ASSLATYGYT
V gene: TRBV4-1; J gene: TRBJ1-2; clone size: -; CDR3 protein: ASTETGDPVYGYT
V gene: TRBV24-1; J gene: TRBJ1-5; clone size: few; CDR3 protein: APSSSPNISNQPQH
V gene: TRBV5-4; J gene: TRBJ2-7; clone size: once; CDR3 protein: ASSLQGRHEQY
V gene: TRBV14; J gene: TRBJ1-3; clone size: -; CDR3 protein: ASSQVYGNTIY
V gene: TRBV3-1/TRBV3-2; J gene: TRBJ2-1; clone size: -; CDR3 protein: ASSHLPGLVRNEQF
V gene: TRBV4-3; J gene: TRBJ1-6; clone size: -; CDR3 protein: ASSQDIGNPHGSYNSPLH
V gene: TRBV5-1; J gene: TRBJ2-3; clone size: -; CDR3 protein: ASSLNQDPDTQY
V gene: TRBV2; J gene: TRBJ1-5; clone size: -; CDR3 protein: ASSPIGTGVQPQH
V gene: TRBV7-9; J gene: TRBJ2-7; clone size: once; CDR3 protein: ASSLEQGLDEQY
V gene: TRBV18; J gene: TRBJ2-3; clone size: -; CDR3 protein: ASSRLAGPDTQY
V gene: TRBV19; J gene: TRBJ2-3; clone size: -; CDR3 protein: ASSISGTDTQY
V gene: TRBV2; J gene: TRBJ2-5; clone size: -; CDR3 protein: ASSEWAQETQY
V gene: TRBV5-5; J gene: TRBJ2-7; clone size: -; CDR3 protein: ASSLAPGGTYEQY
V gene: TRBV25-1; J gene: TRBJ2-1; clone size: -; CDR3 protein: ASSLPRGLYNEQF
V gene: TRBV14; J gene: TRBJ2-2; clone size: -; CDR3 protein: ASTQKTTGELF
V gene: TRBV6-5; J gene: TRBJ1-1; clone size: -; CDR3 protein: ASSYSDNTEAF
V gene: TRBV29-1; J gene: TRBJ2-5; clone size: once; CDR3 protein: SVRGPQETQY
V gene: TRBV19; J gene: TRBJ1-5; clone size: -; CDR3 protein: ASSINLGGNQPQH
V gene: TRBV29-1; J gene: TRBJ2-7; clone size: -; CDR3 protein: SVEGRDSYEQY
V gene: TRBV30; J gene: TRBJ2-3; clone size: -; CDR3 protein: AWSFYGGNTDTQY
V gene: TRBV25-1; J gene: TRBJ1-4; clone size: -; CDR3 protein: ASRRGADEKLF
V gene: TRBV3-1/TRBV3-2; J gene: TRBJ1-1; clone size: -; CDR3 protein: ASSQVRRGATEAF
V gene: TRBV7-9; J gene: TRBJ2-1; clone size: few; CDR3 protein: ASSLANIYNEQF
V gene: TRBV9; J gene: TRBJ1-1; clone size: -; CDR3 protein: ASSYEAGDTEAF
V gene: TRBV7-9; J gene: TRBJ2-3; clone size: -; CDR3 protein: ASSLTSGGADTQY
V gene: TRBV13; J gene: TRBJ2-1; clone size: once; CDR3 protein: ASSFRTPHNEQF
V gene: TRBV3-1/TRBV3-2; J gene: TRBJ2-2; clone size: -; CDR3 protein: ASSQPLLGVGLGELF
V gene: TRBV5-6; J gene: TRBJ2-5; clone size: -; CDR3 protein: ASKAGGLGETQY
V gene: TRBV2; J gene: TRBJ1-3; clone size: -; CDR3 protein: ASSLDSGNTIY
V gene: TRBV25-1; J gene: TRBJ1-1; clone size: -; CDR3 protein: ASSDGPGGTEAF
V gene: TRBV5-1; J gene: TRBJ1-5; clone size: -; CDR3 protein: ASSFLPEDQPQH
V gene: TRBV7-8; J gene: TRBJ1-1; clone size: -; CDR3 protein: ASSLGPWSTEAF
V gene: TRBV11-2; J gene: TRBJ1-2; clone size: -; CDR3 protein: ASSLGTRGYGYT